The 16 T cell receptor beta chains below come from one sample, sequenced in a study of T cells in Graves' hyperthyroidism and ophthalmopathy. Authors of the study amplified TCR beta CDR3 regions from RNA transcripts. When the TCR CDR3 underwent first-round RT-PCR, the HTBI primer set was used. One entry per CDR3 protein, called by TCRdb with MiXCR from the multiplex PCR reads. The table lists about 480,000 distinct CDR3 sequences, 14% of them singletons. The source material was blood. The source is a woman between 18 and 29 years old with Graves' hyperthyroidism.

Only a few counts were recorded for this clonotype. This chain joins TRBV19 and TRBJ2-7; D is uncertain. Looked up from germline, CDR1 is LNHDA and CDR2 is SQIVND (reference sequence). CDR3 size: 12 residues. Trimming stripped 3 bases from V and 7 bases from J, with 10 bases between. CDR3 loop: CASSIRVGEQYF. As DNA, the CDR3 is TGTGCCAGTAGTATTCGGGTTGGAGAGCAGTACTTC.

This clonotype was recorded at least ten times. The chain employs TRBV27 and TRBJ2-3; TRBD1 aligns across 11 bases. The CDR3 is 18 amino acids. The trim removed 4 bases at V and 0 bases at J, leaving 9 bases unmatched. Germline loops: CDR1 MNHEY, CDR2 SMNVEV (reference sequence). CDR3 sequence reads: CASSSRTGGFPSTDTQYF. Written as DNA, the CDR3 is TGTGCCAGCAGTTCCCGGACAGGGGGCTTCCCTAGCACAGATACGCAGTATTTT.

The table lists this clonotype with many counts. The CDR3 nucleotides read TGCAGTGCTACTGCGGGAGGGCCAGGGGAGACCCAGTACTTC. This translates into CSATAGGPGETQYF. The V and J genes are TRBV20-1 and TRBJ2-5; 9 bases map to TRBD2. The CDR3 has 14 amino acids. Germline V gives CDR1 DFQATT, CDR2 SNEGSKA (reference sequence). V gave up 4 bases and J gave up 5 bases; unmatched junction bases: 8.

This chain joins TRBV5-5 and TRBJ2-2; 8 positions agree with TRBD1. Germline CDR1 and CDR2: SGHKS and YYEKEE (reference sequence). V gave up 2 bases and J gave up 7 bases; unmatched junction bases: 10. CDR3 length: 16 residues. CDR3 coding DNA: TGTGCCAGCAGCTTATCAACGGACAGGGCTAACGGGGAGCTGTTTTTT. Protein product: CASSLSTDRANGELFF.

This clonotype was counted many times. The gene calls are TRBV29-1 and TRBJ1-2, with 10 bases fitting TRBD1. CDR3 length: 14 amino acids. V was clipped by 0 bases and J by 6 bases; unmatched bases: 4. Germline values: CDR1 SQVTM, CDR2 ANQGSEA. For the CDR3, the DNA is TGCAGCGTTGAAGAGGACAGGGGGAGCCATGGCTACACCTTC. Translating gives CSVEEDRGSHGYTF.

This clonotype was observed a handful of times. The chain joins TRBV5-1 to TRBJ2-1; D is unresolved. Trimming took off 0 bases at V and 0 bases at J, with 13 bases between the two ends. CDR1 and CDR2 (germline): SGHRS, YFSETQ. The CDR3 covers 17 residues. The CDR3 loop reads CASSLERVGSSYNEQFF. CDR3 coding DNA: TGCGCCAGCAGCTTGGAACGGGTAGGCTCCTCCTACAATGAGCAGTTCTTC.

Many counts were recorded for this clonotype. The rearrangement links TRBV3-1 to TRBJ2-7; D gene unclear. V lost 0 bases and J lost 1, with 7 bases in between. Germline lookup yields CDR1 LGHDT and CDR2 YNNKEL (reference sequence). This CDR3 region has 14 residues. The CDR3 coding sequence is TGTGCCAGCAGCCAAGATTGGCAGTCCTACGAGCAGTACTTC. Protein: CASSQDWQSYEQYF.

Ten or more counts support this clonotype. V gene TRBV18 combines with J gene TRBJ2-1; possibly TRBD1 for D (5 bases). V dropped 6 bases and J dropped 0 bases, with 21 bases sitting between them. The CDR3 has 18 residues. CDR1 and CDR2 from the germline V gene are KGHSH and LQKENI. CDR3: CASSRPPLGASSYNEQFF. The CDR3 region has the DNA TGTGCCAGCTCCCGGCCCCCGTTAGGGGCAAGCTCCTACAATGAGCAGTTCTTC. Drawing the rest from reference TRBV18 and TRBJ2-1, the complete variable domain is NAGVMQNPRHLVRRRGQEARLRCSPMKGHSHVYWYRQLPEEGLKFMVYLQKENIIDESGMPKERFSAEFPKEGPSILRIQQVVRGDSAAYFCASSRPPLGASSYNEQFFGPGTRLTVL.

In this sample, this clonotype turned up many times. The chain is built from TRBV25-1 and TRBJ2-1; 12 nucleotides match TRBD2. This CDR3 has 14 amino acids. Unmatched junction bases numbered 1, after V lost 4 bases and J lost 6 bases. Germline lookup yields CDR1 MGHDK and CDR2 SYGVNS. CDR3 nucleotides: TGTGCCAGCAGTGCTAGCGGGAGGGCCAATGAGCAGTTCTTC. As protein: CASSASGRANEQFF.

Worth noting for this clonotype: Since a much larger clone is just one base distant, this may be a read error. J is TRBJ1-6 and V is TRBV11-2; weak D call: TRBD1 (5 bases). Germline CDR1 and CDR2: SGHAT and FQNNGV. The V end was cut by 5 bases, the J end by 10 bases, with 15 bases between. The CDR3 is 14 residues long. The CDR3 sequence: CASSQYHGDSPLHF. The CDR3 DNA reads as TGTGCCAGCAGCCAGTACCACGGGGACTCACCCCTCCACTTT.

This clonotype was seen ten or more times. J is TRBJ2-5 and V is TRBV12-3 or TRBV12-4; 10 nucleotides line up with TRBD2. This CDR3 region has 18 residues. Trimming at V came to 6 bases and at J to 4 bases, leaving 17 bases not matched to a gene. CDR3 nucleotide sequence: TGTGCCAGCAGACCCGAATCGCGACTAGCGGGCGGGCGAGAGACCCAGTACTTC. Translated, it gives CASRPESRLAGGRETQYF.

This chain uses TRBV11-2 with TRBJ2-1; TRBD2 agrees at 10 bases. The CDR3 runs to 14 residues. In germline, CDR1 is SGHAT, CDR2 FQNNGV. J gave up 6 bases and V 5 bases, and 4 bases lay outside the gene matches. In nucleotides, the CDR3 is TGTGCCAGCAGCCTGAGACTAGCGGGCAATGAGCAGTTCTTC. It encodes CASSLRLAGNEQFF. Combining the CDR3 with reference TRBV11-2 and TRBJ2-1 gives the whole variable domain EAGVAQSPRYKIIEKRQSVAFWCNPISGHATLYWYQQILGQGPKLLIQFQNNGVVDDSQLPKDRFSAERLKGVDSTLKIQPAKLEDSAVYLCASSLRLAGNEQFFGPGTRLTVL.

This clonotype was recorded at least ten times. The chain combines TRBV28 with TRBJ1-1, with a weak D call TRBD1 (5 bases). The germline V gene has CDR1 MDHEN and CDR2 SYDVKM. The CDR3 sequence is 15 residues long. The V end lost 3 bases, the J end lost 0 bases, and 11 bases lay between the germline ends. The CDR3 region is CASSLGQHMNTEAFF. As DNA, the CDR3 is TGTGCCAGCAGTTTGGGGCAGCACATGAACACTGAAGCTTTCTTT. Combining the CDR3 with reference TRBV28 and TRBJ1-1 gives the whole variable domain DVKVTQSSRYLVKRTGEKVFLECVQDMDHENMFWYRQDPGLGLRLIYFSYDVKMKEKGDIPEGYSVSREKKERFSLILESASTNQTSMYLCASSLGQHMNTEAFFGQGTRLTVV.

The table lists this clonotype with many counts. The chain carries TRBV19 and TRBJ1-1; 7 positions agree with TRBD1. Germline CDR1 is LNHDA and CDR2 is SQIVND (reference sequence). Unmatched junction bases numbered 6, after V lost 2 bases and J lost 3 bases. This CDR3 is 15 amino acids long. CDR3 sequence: CASSISRTGHTEAFF. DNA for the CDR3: TGTGCCAGTAGTATAAGTAGGACAGGACACACTGAAGCTTTCTTT.

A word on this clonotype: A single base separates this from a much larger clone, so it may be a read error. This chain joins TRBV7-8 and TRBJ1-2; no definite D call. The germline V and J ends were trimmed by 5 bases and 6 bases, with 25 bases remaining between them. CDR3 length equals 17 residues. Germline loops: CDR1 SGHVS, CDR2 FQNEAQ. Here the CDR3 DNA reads TGTGCCAGCAGCAGTCAAGGGTTCGAGATGCTCCAAAATGGCTACACCTTC. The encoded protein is CASSSQGFEMLQNGYTF.

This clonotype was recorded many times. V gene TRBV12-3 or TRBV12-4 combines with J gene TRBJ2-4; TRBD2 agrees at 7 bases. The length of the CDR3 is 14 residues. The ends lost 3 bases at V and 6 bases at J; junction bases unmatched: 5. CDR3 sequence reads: CASSFGTTLNIQYF. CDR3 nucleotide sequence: TGTGCCAGCAGTTTCGGGACTACCTTAAACATTCAGTACTTC.